The rows below give T cell receptor beta chains drawn from one sample of a study of CD8+ T cells in alopecia areata. Method: immunoSEQ multiplex PCR; TCRdb's copy keeps in-frame clones and lacks some. Of 100,000 to 150,000 clones detected, 50% to 60% appear once; the ten largest clones hold 3.5% to 5%. Sequenced material: CD4+ T cells sorted from blood, taken at week 0. The receptors shown here come from a human donor with alopecia areata. Each CDR3 is given with its conserved first and last residue. Fields, in order: CDR3 protein, CDR3 DNA, V gene, CDR3 length, D gene, J gene, clone size. D genes are given only for firm matches. Part of the rows lack a size; the others show once, few, many or a class for expanded clones.

CASSFGGTPYGYTF TGTGCCAGCAGCTTCGGGGGCACCCCCTATGGCTACACCTTC TRBV5-4 14 NA TRBJ1-2 NA
CSARAQETQYF TGCAGTGCTAGAGCACAAGAGACCCAGTACTTC TRBV20-1 11 NA TRBJ2-5 NA
CASSLAGRMQETQYF TGTGCCAGCAGCTTAGCGGGTCGGATGCAAGAGACCCAGTACTTC TRBV7-9 15 NA TRBJ2-5 NA
CASSDRTGARDYGYTF TGTGCCAGCAGCGACCGGACAGGGGCGAGGGACTATGGCTACACCTTC TRBV5-6 16 TRBD1 TRBJ1-2 NA
CSVRTLDRGHGYTF TGCAGCGTTCGAACTCTGGACAGGGGGCATGGCTACACCTTC TRBV29-1 14 TRBD1 TRBJ1-2 NA
CASSRDSPVAYEQYF TGTGCCAGCAGTAGAGACTCCCCGGTCGCTTACGAGCAGTACTTC TRBV28 15 NA TRBJ2-7 few
CASSFEGLDDTGELFF TGCGCCAGCAGCTTTGAGGGCTTAGATGACACCGGGGAGCTGTTTTTT TRBV5-1 16 NA TRBJ2-2 NA
CASSLRGAGETQYF TGTGCCAGCAGCTTAAGGGGGGCCGGAGAGACCCAGTACTTC TRBV7-3 14 NA TRBJ2-5 few
CASSLQSGQGLHEQYF TGTGCCAGCAGTCTTCAATCGGGACAGGGCTTACACGAGCAGTACTTC TRBV28 16 TRBD1 TRBJ2-7 NA
CASSQGTGLYYEQYF TGCGCCAGCAGCCAAGGGACAGGGCTTTACTACGAGCAGTACTTC TRBV4-3 15 TRBD1 TRBJ2-7 NA
CASSDSDRGNYYNEQFF TGTGCCAGCAGCGACTCTGACAGGGGGAATTACTACAATGAGCAGTTCTTC TRBV7-9 17 TRBD1 TRBJ2-1 NA
CASSSSTGANVLTF TGTGCCAGCAGTTCCAGTACTGGGGCCAACGTCCTGACTTTC TRBV27 14 NA TRBJ2-6 NA
CAWIRAGALEQYF TGTGCCTGGATCCGCGCCGGGGCCCTGGAGCAGTACTTC TRBV30 13 NA TRBJ2-7 NA
CASSLESAGGEQFF TGTGCCAGCAGCTTAGAGTCAGCTGGCGGGGAGCAGTTCTTC TRBV7-2 14 NA TRBJ2-1 NA
CASSLGTNNEQFF TGCGCCAGCAGCTTGGGGACCAACAATGAGCAGTTCTTC TRBV5-1 13 NA TRBJ2-1 NA
CSVASTSTDTQYF TGCAGCGTTGCCAGCACTAGCACAGATACGCAGTATTTT TRBV29-1 13 NA TRBJ2-3 few
CAIRGDRGSQETQYF TGTGCCATCAGAGGCGACAGGGGATCACAAGAGACCCAGTACTTC TRBV10-3 15 TRBD1 TRBJ2-5 NA
CASSSGQNTGELFF TGTGCCAGCTCATCGGGACAGAACACCGGGGAGCTGTTTTTT TRBV18 14 NA TRBJ2-2 NA
CASSVAGLRETQYF TGTGCCAGCAGCGTAGCAGGGCTCAGGGAGACCCAGTACTTC TRBV9 14 NA TRBJ2-5 once
CASSLVGGSTYEQYF TGCGCCAGCAGCTTGGTCGGCGGGAGCACCTACGAGCAGTACTTC TRBV5-1 15 TRBD2 TRBJ2-7 NA
CASSLAASGSGEQFF TGTGCCAGCAGCTTAGCGGCTAGCGGGAGCGGTGAGCAGTTCTTC TRBV7-6 15 TRBD2 TRBJ2-1 NA
CASSPTGSYEQYF TGTGCCAGCAGCCCGACAGGGAGCTACGAGCAGTACTTC TRBV7-9 13 TRBD1 TRBJ2-7 NA
CASSLKEDREGAFF TGCGCCAGCAGCTTGAAGGAGGACAGGGAGGGAGCTTTCTTT TRBV5-1 14 TRBD1 TRBJ1-1 NA
CASSDGGATGELFF TGTGCCAGCAGTGACGGGGGGGCCACCGGGGAGCTGTTTTTT TRBV2 14 TRBD2 TRBJ2-2 few
CASSLVSGREETQYF TGCGCCAGCAGCTTGGTATCGGGCAGAGAAGAGACCCAGTACTTC TRBV5-1 15 NA TRBJ2-5 NA
CASSPSREGDEQFF TGTGCCAGCAGCCCCAGTCGGGAGGGGGATGAGCAGTTCTTC TRBV7-7 14 TRBD2 TRBJ2-1 NA
CASSPGQAAYEQYF TGTGCCAGCAGCCCGGGACAGGCCGCCTACGAGCAGTACTTC TRBV5-4 14 TRBD1 TRBJ2-7 NA
CASSQEWGSNQPQHF TGTGCCAGCAGCCAAGAATGGGGTAGCAATCAGCCCCAGCATTTT TRBV4-2 15 NA TRBJ1-5 NA
CASSLAGAENNQPQHF TGTGCCAGCAGCTTAGCAGGGGCTGAGAACAATCAGCCCCAGCATTTT TRBV7-9 16 NA TRBJ1-5 many
CASRGGGEQFF TGTGCCAGCAGGGGGGGAGGTGAGCAGTTCTTC TRBV7-6 11 NA TRBJ2-1 NA
CASSPLAGGNEQFF TGCGCCAGCAGCCCACTAGCGGGGGGTAATGAGCAGTTCTTC TRBV5-1 14 TRBD2 TRBJ2-1 NA
CASSPGPHGEQYF TGTGCCAGCAGCCCTGGGCCACACGGTGAGCAGTACTTC TRBV5-6 13 NA TRBJ2-7 NA
CASSLRTSGGRYNEQFF TGTGCCAGTAGTCTCAGGACTAGCGGGGGTCGATACAATGAGCAGTTCTTC TRBV19 17 TRBD2 TRBJ2-1 NA
CASSLAANQPQHF TGTGCCAGCAGCTTAGCGGCTAATCAGCCCCAGCATTTT TRBV7-9 13 NA TRBJ1-5 NA
CASSSLPFEPNQPQHF TGTGCCAGCAGTTCCCTTCCCTTCGAACCCAATCAGCCCCAGCATTTT TRBV6-5 16 NA TRBJ1-5 NA
CASSFTGVLVDNEQFF TGTGCCAGCAGCTTCACAGGGGTTCTTGTCGACAATGAGCAGTTCTTC TRBV9 16 TRBD1 TRBJ2-1 NA
CASSRSPRGNQPQHF TGTGCCAGCAGCCGGTCCCCCCGGGGCAATCAGCCCCAGCATTTT TRBV7-2 15 NA TRBJ1-5 NA
CASSVTGGTEAFF TGTGCCAGCAGCGTAACGGGGGGCACTGAAGCTTTCTTT TRBV9 13 NA TRBJ1-1 NA
CASRWAVNTEAFF TGTGCCAGCAGGTGGGCGGTGAACACTGAAGCTTTCTTT TRBV11-2 13 NA TRBJ1-1 NA
CASSGTSGTPELFF TGTGCCAGCAGCGGGACTAGCGGGACCCCGGAGCTGTTTTTT TRBV9 14 TRBD2 TRBJ2-2 NA
CASSHDSGANTGELFF TGCGCCAGCAGCCACGATAGCGGAGCGAACACCGGGGAGCTGTTTTTT TRBV4-1 16 NA TRBJ2-2 NA
CASSHHRTGMGETQYF TGTGCCAGCAGCCACCACCGGACAGGGATGGGGGAGACCCAGTACTTC TRBV14 16 TRBD1 TRBJ2-5 once
CASSFIAQGLTISPSETQYF TGTGCCAGCAGTTTCATAGCACAGGGGCTGACAATCTCCCCCTCAGAGACCCAGTACTTC TRBV28 20 TRBD1 TRBJ2-5 few
CAISEYRGSGNTIYF TGTGCCATCAGTGAATACAGAGGATCTGGAAACACCATATATTTT TRBV10-3 15 NA TRBJ1-3 few
CASSSTAVAYEQYF TGTGCCAGCAGCTCAACGGCGGTAGCCTACGAGCAGTACTTC TRBV9 14 NA TRBJ2-7 NA
CASSLWTEETQYF TGTGCCAGCAGCTTATGGACGGAGGAGACCCAGTACTTC TRBV7-9 13 NA TRBJ2-5 NA
CATSAPGRSTSNYGYTF TGTGCCACCAGCGCCCCAGGACGCTCTACCTCGAACTATGGCTACACCTTC TRBV15 17 NA TRBJ1-2 once
CASSQDWTTGFPFF TGCGCCAGCAGCCAAGATTGGACAACAGGGTTTCCGTTCTTC TRBV4-3 14 NA TRBJ2-1 NA
CASSRPQPYRTDTQYF TGTGCCAGCAGCCGCCCCCAACCCTATAGGACAGATACGCAGTATTTT TRBV14 16 NA TRBJ2-3 NA
CSASADYEQYF TGCAGTGCTAGTGCCGATTACGAGCAGTACTTC TRBV20-1 11 NA TRBJ2-7 NA
CASSELPPAGELFF TGTGCCAGCAGCGAGCTGCCGCCGGCCGGGGAGCTGTTTTTT TRBV9 14 NA TRBJ2-2 few
CSVDRVGSYNEQFF TGCAGCGTTGACAGGGTCGGCTCCTACAATGAGCAGTTCTTC TRBV29-1 14 NA TRBJ2-1 few
CASRGPLAGGPDTQYF TGTGCCAGCAGGGGGCCGCTAGCGGGAGGGCCAGATACGCAGTATTTT TRBV27 16 TRBD2 TRBJ2-3 NA
CASSIGSGRRETQYF TGTGCCAGTAGTATCGGTAGCGGGAGACGAGAGACCCAGTACTTC TRBV19 15 TRBD2 TRBJ2-5 NA
CASSLAGGYTF TGTGCCAGCAGCTTAGCGGGTGGCTACACCTTC TRBV7-9 11 NA TRBJ1-2 few